This entry features one TCR beta chain sequence. What it recognizes is unknown. This sample was taken from a study of molecular identifiers for immune sequencing clone quantification. Findings of the study overall: Roughly 940,000 naive cells reportedly did not prevent detection of spiked Jurkat TCR RNA from one cell. Over 99% of CMV-specific effector molecules, but under 1% of naive ones, were in clones above 20 copies.

The CDR3 has 16 residues. Germline CDR1 SGDLS, CDR2 YYNGEE. Trimming cost V 2 bases and J 5 bases; bases outside gene matches: 5. Libraries used about 18,000 to 1,000,000 sorted naive CD8 T cells and 10%, 30% or 50% RNA input. Sorting selected naive CD8 T cells with a CD8+CD4-CCR7+CD45RA+ phenotype. TCRdb re-derived calls from the PCR reads in MiXCR, one entry per CDR3 protein. The data contain roughly 100,000 distinct CDR3 sequences, 30% to 35% of them singletons. The specimen sequenced was naive CD8+ T cells from blood, with Jurkat cell RNA spiked in. The subset is: FACS-sorted CD8+CD4-CCR7+CD45RA+ naive T cells. This rearrangement joins TRBV9 to TRBJ2-2; 11 bases map to TRBD2. This TCR came from a human donor in good health. Some libraries in this study had Jurkat cell RNA spiked in. This CDR3 reads CASSVSLAGATGELFF. The CDR3 bases are TGTGCCAGCAGCGTTTCACTAGCGGGAGCAACCGGGGAGCTGTTTTTT.